The TCR beta chain under discussion was sequenced for a study of low-dose radiotherapy and immunotherapy resistance in tumors. This clonotype appeared many times. At one of its ends the junction is not consistent with the germline gene, which may arise from a read error. TRAV- and TRBV-specific primers, spanning alpha and beta chains, primed first-strand cDNA. Over roughly 20 PCR cycles, TCRs were amplified from a constant-region primer and V-primer adapter. Using its own MiXCR run on the reads, TCRdb lists one record per CDR3 protein. Among 85,000 to 95,000 distinct CDR3 sequences listed, under 25% were seen once. Indicated time point: after trial treatment. Treatment denoted: LDRT plus nivolumab, ipilimumab, low-dose cyclophosphamide and aspirin (RACIN trial). All of the donors were given nivolumab, ipilimumab, aspirin, low-dose cyclophosphamide and low-dose radiotherapy as part of RACIN, a single-arm trial.

This CDR3 comprises 12 residues. The receptor was isolated from a female donor with ovarian cancer. Specimen: PBMCs, collected after low-dose radiotherapy plus immunotherapy. The J gene is TRBJ2-1, the V gene TRBV12-3 or TRBV12-4, with 7 nucleotides matching TRBD2. CDR3 DNA: TGTGCCAGCAGTTTAGTAGGCGGGGGTTGGGTCTTC. It yields the protein CASSLVGGGWVF.